This record covers a single T cell receptor (beta chain). This record belongs to a study of control samples from healthy donors and cancer patients. Trimming pared 5 bases from V and 6 bases from J, leaving 7 bases between. The CDR3 is 12 residues long. Germline CDR1 and CDR2: MGHDK and SYGVNS. Sequencing was performed with immunoSEQ multiplex PCR; in TCRdb, only in-frame clones are kept and a portion is missing. The data show 90,000 to 110,000 clones, with 90% seen just once and 4% to 4.5% held by the top ten. This TCR was recovered from a human donor in good health. The donor label of this sample is uncertain. This chain joins TRBV25-1 and TRBJ2-2, with D possibly TRBD1 on 6 matching bases. What was sequenced was blood. The CDR3 loop reads CASSNRAGELFF. The CDR3 bases are TGTGCCAGCAGTAACAGGGCCGGGGAGCTGTTTTTT.